What follows describes a single T cell receptor (beta chain). The sample belongs to a study of blood T cell repertoires in COVID-19. Study details: Acute and convalescent COVID-19 specimens originated in the United States, Italy and Spain. PBMCs, B-cell-depleted T cells, or T cells provided the cDNA or gDNA that made up the material.

Original data processing: Amplification of reference gene primers provided the estimated nucleated cell counts. Clones were sequenced by immunoSEQ multiplex PCR, and TCRdb holds only the in-frame ones, with some missing. That table gives V, J and clone size, and the DNA gave D and trimming. The data hold 95,000 to 150,000 clones, with 82% observed a single time. Germline lookup yields CDR1 SNHLY and CDR2 FYNNEI. This CDR3 has 12 amino acids. The ends lost 9 bases at V and 3 bases at J; junction bases unmatched: 1. This TCR came from a human donor in a cohort sampled during active COVID-19. Material for sequencing was peripheral blood. V usage is TRBV2 and J usage is TRBJ1-1; 10 bases fit TRBD1. Written as DNA, the CDR3 is TGTGCCAGTGACAGGGGGCACACTGAAGCTTTCTTT. Protein product: CASDRGHTEAFF.